This T cell receptor beta chain was captured in a study of PD-1 blockade in classical Hodgkin lymphoma. Points from the study as a whole: Possibly reflecting disease activity or prior therapy, repertoire differences have causes that remain undefined. Diminished baseline TCR diversity has been reported in newly diagnosed patients relative to healthy donors.

The length of the CDR3 is 15 residues. After removal of 6 bases from V and 4 bases from J, the junction contained 12 bases not matched to a gene. The germline CDR1 and CDR2 sequences are MNHEY and SVGAGI. Time point reported: newly diagnosed, previously untreated cHL patient sample. Magnetic negative selection purified CD4+ T cells from thawed PBMCs. Researchers used newly diagnosed, untreated classical Hodgkin lymphoma PBMCs for comparison. On this clone itself: The antigen is unknown.

The table came from immunoSEQ multiplex PCR; TCRdb's copy has only in-frame clones and leaves some out. The sample consists of roughly 16,000 clones, about 90% of them appearing once. The chain joins TRBV6-5 to TRBJ2-7; 7 bases are shared with TRBD2. The sequenced material came from CD4+ T cells from blood. The sequence derives from a human donor with classical Hodgkin lymphoma. This CDR3 reads CASRGGAGVRYEQYF. In DNA, the CDR3 is TGTGCCAGCAGGGGTGGGGCGGGAGTAAGGTACGAGCAGTACTTC.